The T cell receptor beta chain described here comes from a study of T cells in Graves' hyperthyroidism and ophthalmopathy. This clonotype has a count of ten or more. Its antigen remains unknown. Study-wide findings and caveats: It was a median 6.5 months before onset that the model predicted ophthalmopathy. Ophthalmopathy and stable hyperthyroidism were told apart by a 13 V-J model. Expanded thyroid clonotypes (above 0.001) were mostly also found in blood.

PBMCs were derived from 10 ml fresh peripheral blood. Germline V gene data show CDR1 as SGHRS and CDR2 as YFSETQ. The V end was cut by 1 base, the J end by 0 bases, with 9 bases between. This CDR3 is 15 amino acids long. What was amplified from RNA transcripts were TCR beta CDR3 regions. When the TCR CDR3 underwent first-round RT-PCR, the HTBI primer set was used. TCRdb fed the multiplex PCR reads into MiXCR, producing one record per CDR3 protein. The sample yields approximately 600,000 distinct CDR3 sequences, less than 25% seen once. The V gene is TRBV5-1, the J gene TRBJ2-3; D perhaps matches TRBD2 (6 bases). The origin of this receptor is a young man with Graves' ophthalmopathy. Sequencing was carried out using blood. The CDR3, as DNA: TGCGCCAGCAGCTTGTACCGGGAGAGCACAGATACGCAGTATTTT. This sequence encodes CASSLYRESTDTQYF.